This entry concerns a single TCR beta chain. Its antigen is not known. The germline V gene encodes CDR1 SGDLS and CDR2 YYNGEE. The CDR3 totals 15 residues. Trimming stripped 0 bases from V and 5 bases from J, with 13 bases between. The entry originates in a study of cytomegalovirus exposure and HLA in healthy donors. With 60 Vbeta and 13 Jbeta primers, the PCR was carried out. In the source study's methods: A follow-up analysis tallied about 88 million unique TCR beta chains, roughly 11 million shared. Generated by immunoSEQ multiplex PCR, the TCRdb table keeps only in-frame clones and is missing some. V, J and clone size are those of that table, while D and trimming were read from the DNA. Among approximately 90,000 clones, approximately 80% were seen once, and the ten largest hold about 4%. General study findings and limits: V- and J-gene trimming in TCR beta was tied to a missense DCLRE1C variant by an analysis performed later.

The sequence was obtained from a man aged 30-40 years in good health and CMV-seronegative. The genes are TRBV9 and TRBJ2-3; tentatively, D is TRBD2 (6 bases). The specimen sequenced was PBMCs. The CDR3 loop is CASSVGGRNGDTQYF. CDR3 coding DNA: TGTGCCAGCAGCGTAGGAGGGAGGAATGGAGATACGCAGTATTTT.